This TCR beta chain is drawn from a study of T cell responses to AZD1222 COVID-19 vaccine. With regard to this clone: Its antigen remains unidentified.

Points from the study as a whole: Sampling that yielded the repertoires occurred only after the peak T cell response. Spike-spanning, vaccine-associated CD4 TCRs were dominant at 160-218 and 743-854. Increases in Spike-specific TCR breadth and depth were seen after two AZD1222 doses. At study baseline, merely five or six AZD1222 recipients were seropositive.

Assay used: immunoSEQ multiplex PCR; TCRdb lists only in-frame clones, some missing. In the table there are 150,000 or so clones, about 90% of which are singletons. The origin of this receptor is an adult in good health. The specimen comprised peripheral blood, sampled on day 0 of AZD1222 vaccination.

CDR3 in DNA: TGTGCCAGCAGCTTGGCGAACACGGGGTTAGGGGAACTCTACGAGCAGTACTTC. It specifies CASSLANTGLGELYEQYF. The chain is built from TRBV5-4 and TRBJ2-7; the D call may be TRBD1 or TRBD2 (5 bases each). V lost 0 bases, J lost 3 bases, and 22 bases lay in between. This CDR3 has 18 amino acids. Germline CDR1 is SGHNT and CDR2 is YYREEE (reference sequence).